These 11 T cell receptor beta chains share one sample of origin, sequenced in a study of control samples from healthy donors and cancer patients. Assay: immunoSEQ multiplex PCR; the TCRdb copy retains only in-frame clones and omits some. The sample includes 50,000 to 75,000 clones, 90% of them seen just once. Sequenced sample: PBMCs. The receptors come from a man in his 60s with colorectal cancer.

This clone was detected only once. This chain joins TRBV11-2 and TRBJ2-5; D remains unclear. The CDR3 covers 12 residues. V lost 5 bases to trimming and J lost 5 bases, with 9 bases between them. Germline V gene sequence: CDR1 SGHAT, CDR2 FQNNGV. The CDR3 sequence is CASSALGETQYF. The CDR3 bases are TGTGCCAGCAGCGCCCTAGGGGAGACCCAGTACTTC.

This clone was detected only once. The chain links TRBV3-1 (or the pseudogene TRBV3-2) to TRBJ2-7; D is unclear. CDR3 length: 13 amino acids. Germline CDR1 LGHDT, CDR2 YNNKEL (reference sequence). Trimming cost V 1 base and J 6 bases, with 10 bases left between them. The CDR3 loop is CASSQGTRAEQYF. The CDR3 DNA is TGTGCCAGCAGCCAAGGGACCCGAGCCGAGCAGTACTTC.

The rearrangement uses TRBV5-1 and TRBJ1-1; D is unresolved. This CDR3 region has 15 residues. Germline-derived CDR1 and CDR2 are SGHRS and YFSETQ. The germline V and J ends were trimmed by 0 bases and 0 bases, with 9 bases remaining between them. CDR3 amino acids: CASSLVGSMNTEAFF. In DNA form, the CDR3 reads TGCGCCAGCAGCTTGGTAGGGTCAATGAACACTGAAGCTTTCTTT.

The chain links TRBV11-3 to TRBJ2-5; no reliable D call. The CDR3 loop spans 13 amino acids. Trimming stripped 0 bases from V and 5 bases from J, with 7 bases between. CDR1 is SGHNT and CDR2 is YENEEA in the germline V gene. CDR3 sequence: CASSLEGLETQYF. The CDR3 coding sequence is TGTGCCAGCAGCTTAGAGGGTCTGGAGACCCAGTACTTC.

This clone was seen just once. The rearrangement links TRBV7-3 to TRBJ2-1, with D possibly being TRBD2 (6 bases). Trimming removed 2 bases at V and 3 bases at J, with 14 bases between. Germline assignment: CDR1 SGHTA and CDR2 FQGTGA. This CDR3 region has 16 residues. The CDR3 coding sequence is TGTGCCAGCAGCTTAGGGAGGAGGGCGGGCTACAATGAGCAGTTCTTC. It is translated as CASSLGRRAGYNEQFF.

The V call is TRBV27, the J call TRBJ2-3, with 13 bases aligning to TRBD2. The CDR3 covers 15 residues. CDR1 is MNHEY and CDR2 is SMNVEV in the germline V gene (reference sequence). The V and J ends lost 5 bases and 6 bases, in that order; junction bases with no gene match: 5. This CDR3 is CASSVGLAGDDTQYF. CDR3 nucleotide sequence: TGTGCCAGCAGTGTTGGACTAGCGGGGGATGATACGCAGTATTTT.

The chain is built from TRBV7-6 and TRBJ2-3; D remains unclear. Germline V CDR1 and CDR2: SGHVS, FNYEAQ. The CDR3 totals 17 residues. V gave up 5 bases and J gave up 5 bases, with 23 bases separating them. The CDR3 loop is CASSLQAGPKVLDTQYF. Here the CDR3 DNA reads TGTGCCAGCAGCCTCCAGGCCGGGCCTAAGGTTCTAGATACGCAGTATTTT.

The chain is built from TRBV11-2 and TRBJ1-6, with TRBD1 matching over 9 bases. The ends lost 3 bases at V and 9 bases at J; junction bases unmatched: 6. Per the germline V gene, CDR1 is SGHAT and CDR2 is FQNNGV. The CDR3 runs 15 residues. CDR3 DNA: TGTGCCAGCAGCTTCTACAGGGGGCTGGGTTCACCCCTCCACTTT. This codes for CASSFYRGLGSPLHF.

The genes are TRBV4-2 and TRBJ1-1; D ambiguous. V lost 1 base to trimming and J lost 4 bases, with 1 base between them. The CDR3 loop spans 11 amino acids. CDR1 and CDR2 from the germline V gene are LGHNA and YNFKEQ. CDR3 sequence (DNA): TGTGCCAGCAGCCAAGGCACTGAAGCTTTCTTT. It is translated as CASSQGTEAFF.

CDR3: CASSLRPGRGKDTQYF. Here the CDR3 DNA reads TGTGCCAGCAGTTTACGACCCGGGAGGGGTAAAGATACGCAGTATTTT. The chain employs TRBV27 and TRBJ2-3, with 8 nucleotides matching TRBD2. With V trimmed by 2 bases and J by 5 bases, 9 bases remained unmatched. CDR3 length equals 16 residues. Germline V gene lookup returns CDR1 MNHEY and CDR2 SMNVEV (reference sequence).

The rearrangement uses TRBV30 and TRBJ1-1; weak D call: TRBD1 (6 bases). The CDR3 consists of 16 residues. The germline V and J ends were trimmed by 6 bases and 6 bases, with 26 bases remaining between them. Germline V CDR1 and CDR2: GTSNPN, SVGIG (reference sequence). The CDR3 DNA sequence: TGTGCCTGCGTCGCCTTGGGACACCCCTCCAGCGCTGAAGCTTTCTTT. It encodes CACVALGHPSSAEAFF. Combining the CDR3 with reference TRBV30 and TRBJ1-1 gives the whole variable domain SQTIHQWPATLVQPVGSPLSLECTVEGTSNPNLYWYRQAAGRGLQLLFYSVGIGQISSEVPQNLSASRPQDRQFILSSKKLLLSDSGFYLCACVALGHPSSAEAFFGQGTRLTVV.